This TCR beta chain emerged from a study of CD8 T cells in Susac syndrome. Germline V gives CDR1 SGHVS, CDR2 FQNEAQ. J was trimmed by 8 bases and V by 1 base; bases with no gene match: 10. The length of the CDR3 is 15 residues. RNA totalling roughly 0.5 to 1 ug underwent reverse transcription with random hexamers. MiXCR, applied by TCRdb to the immunoSEQ multiplex PCR reads, yields one record per CDR3 protein. The profile covers some 200,000 distinct CDR3 sequences, with roughly 96% appearing a single time and under 0.095% taken by the ten largest. This receptor was taken from a human donor with multiple sclerosis. The rearrangement joins TRBV7-8 to TRBJ1-1; TRBD1 matches at 7 bases. Material: CD4+ T cells from PBMCs. CDR3 loop: CASSLDGAGGREAFF. The CDR3 nucleotides are TGTGCCAGCAGCTTAGATGGGGCAGGGGGTCGAGAAGCTTTCTTT.